The 28 T cell receptor beta chains below come from one sample, sequenced in a study of T cell responses to AZD1222 COVID-19 vaccine. Method: immunoSEQ multiplex PCR; TCRdb's copy keeps in-frame clones and lacks some. The sample yields some 150,000 clones, just over 90% seen once. The sample in question was peripheral blood, obtained on day 0 of MenACWY control vaccination. Every receptor here comes from an adult in good health.

The chain joins TRBV6-1 to TRBJ2-5, with 10 nucleotides matching TRBD2. The CDR3 runs to 17 residues. Trimming at V came to 0 bases and at J to 5 bases, leaving 9 bases not matched to a gene. Germline assignment: CDR1 MNHNS and CDR2 SASEGT. This CDR3 is CASSEAASGGAWETQYF. For the CDR3, the DNA is TGTGCCAGCAGTGAAGCGGCAAGCGGGGGGGCGTGGGAGACCCAGTACTTC.

The V gene is TRBV4-1, the J gene TRBJ2-3; 7 bases line up with TRBD1. J was trimmed by 4 bases and V by 0 bases; bases with no gene match: 7. The CDR3 totals 16 residues. In germline, CDR1 is MGHRA, CDR2 YSYEKL. The CDR3 sequence is CASSQDRQGGPDTQYF. CDR3 in DNA: TGCGCCAGCAGCCAAGACCGACAGGGCGGCCCAGATACGCAGTATTTT.

The V call is TRBV6-1, the J call TRBJ1-2; unclear D gene. Germline CDR1 MNHNS, CDR2 SASEGT. V was trimmed by 3 bases and J by 3 bases, leaving 8 bases between them. This CDR3 has 13 residues. CDR3 amino acids: CASSEGSDYGYTF. CDR3 in DNA: TGTGCCAGCAGTGAGGGTTCGGACTATGGCTACACCTTC.

The chain employs TRBV5-1 and TRBJ2-7, with D hard to call. This CDR3 contains 16 residues. The V end was cut by 4 bases, the J end by 0 bases, with 17 bases between. The germline V gene encodes CDR1 SGHRS and CDR2 YFSETQ. DNA for the CDR3: TGCGCCAGCAGCCCGGGTAGGCTAACCGCCTCCTACGAGCAGTACTTC. Amino acids: CASSPGRLTASYEQYF.

This clone showed up just a few times. V is TRBV24-1 and J is TRBJ2-1; 9 nucleotides align to TRBD1. Unmatched junction bases numbered 8, after V lost 5 bases and J lost 4 bases. This CDR3 comprises 16 residues. Germline V gene data show CDR1 as KGHDR and CDR2 as SFDVKD. Here the CDR3 DNA reads TGTGCCACCAGTGCCTCCTCGGGACAGGGTTACAATGAGCAGTTCTTC. Amino acids: CATSASSGQGYNEQFF.

This chain links TRBV6-5 with TRBJ2-7; D remains ambiguous. Trimming cost V 2 bases and J 7 bases, with 9 bases left between them. Germline values: CDR1 MNHEY, CDR2 SVGAGI. This CDR3 is built from 12 residues. In DNA, the CDR3 is TGTGCCAGCAGTTACGAAGGGCAGGAGCAGTACTTC. Amino acid sequence: CASSYEGQEQYF.

The V and J genes are TRBV2 and TRBJ1-6, with TRBD1 identical over 7 bases. J was trimmed by 7 bases and V by 8 bases; bases with no gene match: 8. Germline CDR1 reads SNHLY; CDR2 reads FYNNEI. The CDR3 covers 14 residues. Here the CDR3 DNA reads TGTGCCAGCGGGAGACAGGGAGGGAATTCACCCCTCCACTTT. Its protein is CASGRQGGNSPLHF. Filled out from reference TRBV2 and TRBJ1-6, the complete variable domain reads EPEVTQTPSHQVTQMGQEVILRCVPISNHLYFYWYRQILGQKVEFLVSFYNNEISEKSEIFDDQFSVERPDGSNFTLKIRSTKLEDSAMYFCASGRQGGNSPLHFGNGTRLTVT.

This clone showed up many times. V usage is TRBV20-1 and J usage is TRBJ2-4; 7 positions match TRBD2. The V gene end was trimmed by 3 bases and the J gene end by 3 bases; junction bases not matched to a gene: 14. Germline V CDR1 and CDR2: DFQATT, SNEGSKA (reference sequence). The CDR3 extends over 17 amino acids. This chain's CDR3 is CSASQWDYRTSKNIQYF. CDR3 sequence (DNA): TGCAGTGCTAGTCAATGGGACTACCGGACCAGCAAAAACATTCAGTACTTC.

V and J are TRBV3-1 (or the pseudogene TRBV3-2) and TRBJ1-1; D unclear. Germline V gives CDR1 LGHDT, CDR2 YNNKEL (reference sequence). The ends were cut back, 1 base at V and 1 base at J, with 7 bases in the middle. This CDR3 has 14 residues. The CDR3, as DNA: TGTGCCAGCAGCCAAGGCGCCAAGAACACTGAAGCTTTCTTT. This encodes CASSQGAKNTEAFF.

This rearrangement joins TRBV27 to TRBJ1-2; 8 bases match TRBD1. This CDR3 region has 15 residues. CDR1 and CDR2 (germline): MNHEY, SMNVEV (reference sequence). Germline trimming cut 3 bases from V and 2 bases from J; bases unmatched to any gene: 5. CDR3 residues: CASSLDREANYGYTF. The DNA of the CDR3 is TGTGCCAGCAGTTTGGACAGGGAGGCGAACTATGGCTACACCTTC.

V is TRBV9 and J is TRBJ1-2; D is unresolved. V was cut by 0 bases and J by 8 bases, with 11 bases left in between. In germline, CDR1 is SGDLS, CDR2 YYNGEE. This CDR3 has 13 residues. CDR3 nucleotide sequence: TGTGCCAGCAGCGTAGTCTGGGCAGGAGGCTACACCTTC. Amino acid sequence: CASSVVWAGGYTF.

The chain carries TRBV6-5 and TRBJ1-6; D is perhaps TRBD1 (5 bases). The V gene lost 0 bases and the J gene lost 10 bases, with 10 bases spanning the gap. The germline gives CDR1 MNHEY, CDR2 SVGAGI. The CDR3 sequence is 14 residues long. CDR3 protein: CASSYSDSSSPLHF. The CDR3, as DNA: TGTGCCAGCAGTTACTCCGACAGTTCCTCACCCCTCCACTTT.

This chain connects TRBV27 to TRBJ2-2, with 8 bases identical to TRBD2. The CDR3 totals 14 residues. In germline, CDR1 is MNHEY, CDR2 SMNVEV (reference sequence). With 6 bases clipped from V and 1 base from J, the junction kept 1 base outside the gene matches. CDR3 loop: CASRLAVNTGELFF. For the CDR3, the DNA is TGTGCCAGCAGACTAGCGGTGAACACCGGGGAGCTGTTTTTT.

The rearrangement links TRBV4-1 to TRBJ1-1; 7 nucleotides line up with TRBD1. Unmatched junction bases numbered 2, after V lost 3 bases and J lost 7 bases. This CDR3 comprises 12 residues. The germline V gene has CDR1 MGHRA and CDR2 YSYEKL. The CDR3 nucleotides read TGCGCCAGCAGCCAGGACAGGATTGAAGCTTTCTTT. Translated, it gives CASSQDRIEAFF.

The gene calls are TRBV19 and TRBJ1-5, with D unresolved. Germline CDR1 LNHDA, CDR2 SQIVND (reference sequence). Trimming removed 3 bases at V and 3 bases at J, with 15 bases between. This CDR3 has 16 amino acids. CDR3 coding DNA: TGTGCCAGTAGTATTAGTTTTGTCGGAGACAATCAGCCCCAGCATTTT. Translated: CASSISFVGDNQPQHF.

The rearrangement links TRBV28 to TRBJ2-2; D gene unclear. V was cut by 2 bases and J by 2 bases, with 12 bases left in between. This CDR3 is 16 amino acids long. Looked up from germline, CDR1 is MDHEN and CDR2 is SYDVKM. For the CDR3, the DNA is TGTGCCAGCAGTTTAAGGCCCGGTTTTAACACCGGGGAGCTGTTTTTT. Protein: CASSLRPGFNTGELFF.

This chain uses TRBV3-1 (or the pseudogene TRBV3-2) with TRBJ1-2; 8 bases fit TRBD1. The CDR3 extends over 13 amino acids. Trimming took 3 bases from V and 7 from J; bases not matched to a gene: 4. The germline V gene has CDR1 LGHDT and CDR2 YNNKEL (reference sequence). CDR3 amino acids: CASSHPQGAGYTF. As DNA, the CDR3 is TGTGCCAGCAGCCACCCGCAGGGGGCTGGCTACACCTTC.

CDR3 coding DNA: TGTGCCTGGAGTGATAATTCACCCCTCCACTTT. Its protein is CAWSDNSPLHF. The chain employs TRBV30 and TRBJ1-6, with D unresolved. Trimming took off 1 base at V and 5 bases at J, with 0 bases between the two ends. CDR1 GTSNPN and CDR2 SVGIG come from the germline V gene (reference sequence). This CDR3 has 11 amino acids.

The rearrangement links TRBV29-1 to TRBJ2-5; a possible D gene is TRBD1 (5 bases). Germline V CDR1 and CDR2: SQVTM, ANQGSEA. V was clipped by 7 bases and J by 4 bases, with 13 bases between them. The CDR3 has 12 residues. CDR3 protein: CSAHQQGETQYF. The DNA of the CDR3 is TGCAGCGCGCACCAGCAGGGAGAGACCCAGTACTTC.

This clone was picked up a small number of times. The V call is TRBV7-9, the J call TRBJ2-1; D might be TRBD1 or TRBD2, each matching 5 bases. V shed 1 base and J shed 3 bases, with 13 bases lying between them. In germline, CDR1 is SEHNR, CDR2 FQNEAQ (reference sequence). The CDR3 is 16 residues long. The CDR3 protein is CASSLDGTPFYNEQFF. Here the CDR3 DNA reads TGTGCCAGCAGCTTAGATGGGACGCCCTTCTACAATGAGCAGTTCTTC.

This sequence joins TRBV28 and TRBJ2-1, with D possibly matching TRBD2 (6 bases). Looked up from germline, CDR1 is MDHEN and CDR2 is SYDVKM. This CDR3 is built from 16 residues. V gave up 4 bases and J gave up 9 bases, with 22 bases separating them. As DNA, the CDR3 is TGTGCCAGCAGTTCTCCCGGGGAGGATGTCAAGGGTGAGCAGTTCTTC. Amino acids: CASSSPGEDVKGEQFF.

The chain links TRBV18 to TRBJ1-2, with 8 bases matching TRBD1. Germline lookup yields CDR1 KGHSH and CDR2 LQKENI. The junction had 9 bases not matched to a gene; V was cut back by 3 bases and J by 6 bases. CDR3 length equals 15 residues. The CDR3 DNA sequence: TGTGCCAGCTCACCCAACAGGCAGGGGGCTAATGGCTACACCTTC. Protein sequence: CASSPNRQGANGYTF.

The chain uses TRBV28 and TRBJ1-5, with a tentative D call TRBD1 (5 bases). The CDR3 runs to 16 residues. V lost 2 bases and J 0 bases, leaving 11 bases between the germline ends. Germline V gene sequence: CDR1 MDHEN, CDR2 SYDVKM. CDR3 amino acids: CASSLRGTGSNQPQHF. The CDR3, as DNA: TGTGCCAGCAGTTTACGAGGGACGGGTAGCAATCAGCCCCAGCATTTT.

This chain connects TRBV18 to TRBJ1-1; a possible D gene is TRBD1 (5 bases). Trimming left V 2 bases short and J 3 bases short, with 13 bases between. Germline CDR1 and CDR2: KGHSH and LQKENI. The CDR3 spans 15 residues. CDR3 coding DNA: TGTGCCAGCTCACCAGTCGAGGGGTTGGACACTGAAGCTTTCTTT. It is translated as CASSPVEGLDTEAFF.

The V call is TRBV18, the J call TRBJ1-6, with D unresolved. Germline CDR1 reads KGHSH; CDR2 reads LQKENI. The CDR3 has 14 amino acids. V was pared by 2 bases and J by 10 bases, with 12 bases between. CDR3 sequence: CASSPTGRGSPLHF. CDR3 DNA sequence: TGTGCCAGCTCACCAACTGGCAGAGGGTCACCCCTCCACTTT.

The chain carries TRBV27 and TRBJ1-3; possibly TRBD1 for D (5 bases). Germline V lookup: CDR1 MNHEY, CDR2 SMNVEV (reference sequence). V was shortened by 2 bases and J by 8 bases, with 10 bases between the two germline ends. This CDR3 comprises 13 residues. CDR3 bases: TGTGCCAGCAGTTTAAGGCGGGGGGACACCATATATTTT. Translated, it gives CASSLRRGDTIYF.

The rearrangement joins TRBV10-3 to TRBJ1-1, with D perhaps TRBD1 (5 bases). Trimming pared 6 bases from V and 8 bases from J, leaving 19 bases between. Germline-derived CDR1 and CDR2 are ENHRY and SYGVKD. The CDR3 is made up of 14 amino acids. The CDR3 sequence is CAISDAGFGDEAFF. The CDR3 DNA reads TGTGCCATCAGCGACGCGGGTTTCGGGGACGAAGCTTTCTTT.

The rearrangement joins TRBV18 to TRBJ2-5; tentatively, D is TRBD2 (5 bases). Germline-derived CDR1 and CDR2 are KGHSH and LQKENI. The length of the CDR3 is 13 residues. Trimming stripped 3 bases from V and 3 bases from J, with 8 bases between. The CDR3 DNA follows: TGTGCCAGCTCACCTGACGGGGAAGAGACCCAGTACTTC. This sequence encodes CASSPDGEETQYF.